Shown below are 24 T cell receptor beta chains from a single sample sequenced in a study of technical replicates of blood from a few donors. Produced via immunoSEQ multiplex PCR; TCRdb's table is partial and in-frame only. The sample includes 80,000 or so clones, approximately 94% of them seen just once. The source material was T cells isolated from PBMCs. These receptors were taken from a human donor in good health.

The gene calls are TRBV15 and TRBJ1-1; 8 bases fit TRBD1. Per the germline V gene, CDR1 is LNHNV and CDR2 is YYDKDF (reference sequence). This CDR3 is built from 15 residues. Trimming cost V 3 bases and J 1 base; bases outside gene matches: 4. CDR3: CATSRKTGENTEAFF. CDR3 in DNA: TGTGCCACCAGCAGGAAGACAGGGGAGAACACTGAAGCTTTCTTT. The variable domain in full, with the rest retrieved from reference TRBV15 and TRBJ1-1, is DAMVIQNPRYQVTQFGKPVTLSCSQTLNHNVMYWYQQKSSQAPKLLFHYYDKDFNNEADTPDNFQSRRPNTSFCFLDIRSPGLGDTAMYLCATSRKTGENTEAFFGQGTRLTVV.

The V gene is TRBV19, the J gene TRBJ1-5; 9 nucleotides line up with TRBD1. Germline V CDR1 and CDR2: LNHDA, SQIVND (reference sequence). The CDR3 has 13 amino acids. J gave up 4 bases and V 7 bases, and 2 bases lay outside the gene matches. The CDR3 is CASKDRGNQPQHF. The CDR3 DNA reads as TGTGCCAGTAAGGACAGGGGTAATCAGCCCCAGCATTTT.

The rearrangement joins TRBV7-3 to TRBJ2-5; the match to TRBD1 covers 7 bases. CDR3 size: 13 residues. V was clipped by 5 bases and J by 2 bases; unmatched bases: 2. Germline V gene lookup returns CDR1 SGHTA and CDR2 FQGTGA. Here the CDR3 DNA reads TGTGCCAGCAGCCCGGGACAGCAAGAGACCCAGTACTTC. Translated: CASSPGQQETQYF.

This chain joins TRBV7-3 and TRBJ2-5, with TRBD1 as a possible D gene (6 bases). Germline values: CDR1 SGHTA, CDR2 FQGTGA. V was pared by 0 bases and J by 5 bases, with 10 bases between. The length of the CDR3 is 14 residues. CDR3 in amino acids: CASSLTHRVETQYF. Here the CDR3 DNA reads TGTGCCAGCAGCTTAACCCACAGGGTGGAGACCCAGTACTTC.

A note on this clone: This sample also contains other DNA sequences that code for the same CDR3. The rearrangement joins TRBV18 to TRBJ2-1; D perhaps matches TRBD2 (6 bases). Germline V lookup: CDR1 KGHSH, CDR2 LQKENI. V was cut by 0 bases and J by 4 bases, with 7 bases left in between. The CDR3 is made up of 14 amino acids. The CDR3 spells CASSPPSGYNEQFF. CDR3 nucleotide sequence: TGTGCCAGCTCACCACCTAGCGGATACAATGAGCAGTTCTTC.

This chain uses TRBV7-9 with TRBJ1-1; 8 nucleotides line up with TRBD1. Germline-derived CDR1 and CDR2 are SEHNR and FQNEAQ (reference sequence). After removal of 5 bases from V and 10 bases from J, the junction contained 12 bases not matched to a gene. This CDR3 comprises 14 residues. The CDR3 nucleotides read TGTGCCAGCAGCCTCCGGGACAGGATTTTCGGAGCTTTCTTT. It codes for CASSLRDRIFGAFF.

This chain uses TRBV28 with TRBJ1-1; D gene ambiguous. Per the germline V gene, CDR1 is MDHEN and CDR2 is SYDVKM. The length of the CDR3 is 13 residues. The V end lost 6 bases, the J end lost 3 bases, and 11 bases lay between the germline ends. CDR3 coding DNA: TGTGCCAGCAGGACTCGCCTTCACACTGAAGCTTTCTTT. Protein: CASRTRLHTEAFF.

The V and J genes are TRBV19 and TRBJ2-1; 8 bases are a match to TRBD1. The V gene end was trimmed by 7 bases and the J gene end by 3 bases; junction bases not matched to a gene: 8. CDR3 length: 15 amino acids. Germline V CDR1 and CDR2: LNHDA, SQIVND (reference sequence). CDR3 protein: CASTGGGLNYNEQFF. Written as DNA, the CDR3 is TGTGCCAGTACAGGGGGCGGGCTTAACTACAATGAGCAGTTCTTC.

The V call is TRBV29-1, the J call TRBJ2-5; 7 nucleotides agree with TRBD2. Germline V gene sequence: CDR1 SQVTM, CDR2 ANQGSEA. The CDR3 sequence is 14 residues long. Trimming cost V 4 bases and J 6 bases; bases outside gene matches: 11. CDR3 sequence: CSVGLGGGPQTQYF. For the CDR3, the DNA is TGCAGCGTTGGTTTGGGGGGAGGGCCACAGACCCAGTACTTC.

The chain recombines TRBV29-1 with TRBJ2-2; 7 nucleotides align to TRBD1. The CDR3 is made up of 12 amino acids. V lost 4 bases to trimming and J lost 4 bases; unmatched junction nucleotides: 0. Germline V CDR1 and CDR2: SQVTM, ANQGSEA. The CDR3 nucleotides are TGCAGCGTTGCAGGGGGCACCGGGGAGCTGTTTTTT. It is translated as CSVAGGTGELFF.

This chain joins TRBV7-2 and TRBJ2-7; D unclear. Germline-derived CDR1 and CDR2 are SGHTA and FQGNSA. The CDR3 is 13 residues long. Trimming took off 1 base at V and 0 bases at J, with 4 bases between the two ends. The CDR3 here is CASSLVFSYEQYF. The CDR3 nucleotides read TGTGCCAGCAGCTTAGTATTCTCCTACGAGCAGTACTTC.

This chain uses TRBV6-6 with TRBJ2-1; 10 positions agree with TRBD2. The CDR3 sequence is 14 residues long. Germline CDR1 is MNHNY and CDR2 is SVGAGI (reference sequence). The J segment lost 4 bases and the V segment lost 10 bases, leaving 7 bases of the junction unmatched. CDR3 nucleotides: TGTGCCACCAAAGGGACTAGCGCTTACAATGAGCAGTTCTTC. Translating it yields CATKGTSAYNEQFF.

This chain uses TRBV6-6 with TRBJ2-4; perhaps TRBD1 as D (6 bases). The CDR3 has 15 amino acids. The V gene lost 6 bases and the J gene lost 0 bases, with 12 bases spanning the gap. Germline assignment: CDR1 MNHNY and CDR2 SVGAGI (reference sequence). The CDR3 loop reads CASSEGGLAKNIQYF. The CDR3 nucleotides read TGTGCCAGCAGCGAAGGGGGATTAGCCAAAAACATTCAGTACTTC.

The chain uses TRBV2 and TRBJ2-2, with 7 bases matching TRBD1. CDR3 length: 13 amino acids. Germline V CDR1 and CDR2: SNHLY, FYNNEI. The V and J ends lost 7 bases and 5 bases, in that order; junction bases with no gene match: 4. The CDR3 DNA sequence: TGTGCCAGCACCTCGGACAGGACCGGGGAGCTGTTTTTT. This gives the protein CASTSDRTGELFF.

The chain uses TRBV13 and TRBJ2-2; TRBD2 agrees at 8 bases. J gave up 6 bases and V 5 bases, and 11 bases lay outside the gene matches. The CDR3 consists of 16 residues. CDR1 is PRHDT and CDR2 is FYEKMQ in the germline V gene (reference sequence). The CDR3 nucleotides are TGTGCCAGCAGCCCTGGCCCGGGAGGGCCGCCCGGGGAGCTGTTTTTT. Translating gives CASSPGPGGPPGELFF.

This chain connects TRBV11-2 to TRBJ2-3, with D maybe TRBD1 (5 bases). CDR3 size: 15 residues. Trimming removed 1 base at V and 1 base at J, with 9 bases between. Germline V lookup: CDR1 SGHAT, CDR2 FQNNGV. The chain's CDR3 is CASSLGGRGTDTQYF. The CDR3 nucleotides read TGTGCCAGCAGCTTAGGGGGCAGGGGCACAGATACGCAGTATTTT.

A single count supports this clone. The chain is built from TRBV19 and TRBJ2-7; 8 nucleotides agree with TRBD2. Germline trimming cut 5 bases from V and 0 bases from J; bases unmatched to any gene: 9. Germline V CDR1 and CDR2: LNHDA, SQIVND (reference sequence). The length of the CDR3 is 16 residues. CDR3: CASSPILAVSSYEQYF. For the CDR3, the DNA is TGTGCCAGTAGTCCTATACTAGCGGTCAGCTCCTACGAGCAGTACTTC.

V is TRBV29-1 and J is TRBJ2-1; 7 bases agree with TRBD1. J gave up 0 bases and V 4 bases, and 0 bases lay outside the gene matches. The germline V gene encodes CDR1 SQVTM and CDR2 ANQGSEA. The CDR3 extends over 13 amino acids. CDR3: CSVAGGSYNEQFF. CDR3 DNA sequence: TGCAGCGTTGCAGGGGGCTCCTACAATGAGCAGTTCTTC.

The genes are TRBV11-2 and TRBJ1-1, with TRBD1 matching 9 bases. The CDR3 is 14 residues long. CDR1 and CDR2 from the germline V gene are SGHAT and FQNNGV. V was pared by 5 bases and J by 10 bases, with 11 bases of the junction left unmatched. The CDR3 DNA is TGTGCCAGCAGCATAGTCCCGGGACAGGGTGGAGCTTTCTTT. It specifies CASSIVPGQGGAFF.

The chain couples TRBV2 to TRBJ2-1; possibly TRBD2 for D (5 bases). The CDR3 totals 11 residues. V shed 3 bases and J shed 9 bases, with 6 bases lying between them. The germline CDR1 and CDR2 sequences are SNHLY and FYNNEI. CDR3 residues: CASSDGGEQFF. The CDR3 nucleotides read TGTGCCAGCAGTGACGGAGGTGAGCAGTTCTTC.

This rearrangement joins TRBV6-5 to TRBJ1-1; a possible D gene is TRBD1 (6 bases). V lost 6 bases and J lost 10, with 15 bases in between. The CDR3 contains 12 residues. The V gene's germline CDR1 is MNHEY and CDR2 SVGAGI. In DNA, the CDR3 is TGTGCCAGCAGAAAAACAGGGAGTTCAGCTTTCTTT. Translation gives CASRKTGSSAFF.

This chain uses TRBV9 with TRBJ1-3; TRBD1 matches 11 bases. The CDR3 runs 18 residues. J was trimmed by 3 bases and V by 4 bases; bases with no gene match: 12. The germline CDR1 and CDR2 sequences are SGDLS and YYNGEE. The CDR3 is CASSTRTGGVELGNTIYF. Here the CDR3 DNA reads TGTGCCAGCAGCACCCGGACAGGGGGCGTCGAACTTGGAAACACCATATATTTT.

V usage is TRBV5-1 and J usage is TRBJ2-3, with a weak D call TRBD1 (5 bases). V lost 0 bases, J lost 3 bases, and 8 bases lay in between. Germline-derived CDR1 and CDR2 are SGHRS and YFSETQ. This CDR3 is 14 amino acids long. The DNA of the CDR3 is TGCGCCAGCAGCTTGGCCCAGGGAACAGATACGCAGTATTTT. Translation: CASSLAQGTDTQYF.

As DNA, the CDR3 is TGTGCCAGCTTCCGGACAGGGGCAGATACGCAGTATTTT. This sequence encodes CASFRTGADTQYF. The V call is TRBV6-5, the J call TRBJ2-3; TRBD1 agrees at 9 bases. The CDR3 is 13 amino acids. Trimming cost V 8 bases and J 4 bases; bases outside gene matches: 4. The V gene's germline CDR1 is MNHEY and CDR2 SVGAGI.